A selection of T cell receptor beta chains follows, all from one sample in a study of shared clonotypes between healthy human individuals. Sequencing was performed with immunoSEQ multiplex PCR; in TCRdb, only in-frame clones are kept and a portion is missing. The sample holds 1.5 million to 2.5 million clones, over 85% seen once. Sequenced: naive CD8+ T cells sorted from blood. The origin of the receptors is a man aged 18 to 29 in good health. Both conserved end residues are part of each CDR3. D genes are given only for firm matches.

j_call d_call v_call cdr3_aa
TRBJ2-1 . TRBV28 CASSSDRRWPNEQFF
TRBJ2-1 TRBD2 TRBV4-3 CASSQRLAGGNEQFF
TRBJ1-6 TRBD1 TRBV7-6 CASSEGAGGLSNSPLHF
TRBJ1-2 TRBD1 TRBV27 CASSPSQGNTNYGYTF
TRBJ2-1 . TRBV4-1 CASSQMSEQFF
TRBJ2-1 . TRBV7-9 CASSSTTYNEQFF
TRBJ2-5 . TRBV7-9 CASSFPTGVTLVQETQYF
TRBJ1-5 . TRBV6-1 CASSDLTVGESHQPQHF
TRBJ2-3 TRBD2 TRBV5-6 CASTLAESDTQYF
TRBJ1-5 . TRBV6-5 CASSYGGSNQPQHF
TRBJ1-4 . TRBV6-6 CASVGGLSTNEKLFF
TRBJ2-7 . TRBV6-6 CASSARDRTLEQYF
TRBJ2-7 . TRBV2 CASSEARKGNEQYF
TRBJ2-3 . TRBV4-1 CASSQAGTAPTDTQYF
TRBJ2-3 TRBD1 TRBV4-1 CASSLGTGGGTDTQYF
TRBJ2-5 TRBD1 TRBV5-1 CASSRYGQGLQETQYF
TRBJ2-1 . TRBV5-6 CASSLTFNEQFF
TRBJ2-7 TRBD2 TRBV4-1 CASSQLQGAGGSYEQYF
TRBJ2-2 . TRBV7-9 CASSSPGPNTGELFF
TRBJ1-2 . TRBV10-2 CASSEVNPYYGYTF
TRBJ2-2 . TRBV9 CASSPPDVTGELFF
TRBJ2-2 . TRBV14 CASSQAVPGELFF
TRBJ2-1 . TRBV6-5 CASSYSTNGNEQFF
TRBJ2-1 . TRBV2 CASSEISASHNEQFF
TRBJ2-7 . TRBV28 CASSFVETYEQYF
TRBJ2-7 TRBD2 TRBV27 CASSFSSGGFYEQYF
TRBJ2-5 TRBD2 TRBV6-4 CASRGLAGGMYQETQYF
TRBJ2-4 TRBD2 TRBV5-6 CASSLLADHIYIQYF
TRBJ1-4 . TRBV4-3 CASSQEPTVNEKLFF
TRBJ2-1 . TRBV4-1 CASSQDWSTYNEQFF
TRBJ2-7 TRBD1 TRBV5-1 CASSLGQGRFYEQYF
TRBJ2-7 . TRBV5-1 CASSLEFSYEQYF